Presented here are 30 T cell receptor beta chains from one specimen sequenced in a study of blood T cell repertoires in COVID-19. Clones were read by immunoSEQ multiplex PCR, and TCRdb kept only the in-frame ones, dropping some. The table includes some 300,000 clones, about 90% detected once. The sequenced sample consisted of peripheral blood. The receptors come from a woman aged 50 to 60 with COVID-19, enrolled during active disease.

The gene calls are TRBV6-1 and TRBJ2-3; 11 bases agree with TRBD2. Per the germline V gene, CDR1 is MNHNS and CDR2 is SASEGT. With V trimmed by 4 bases and J by 6 bases, 12 bases remained unmatched. This CDR3 is built from 17 residues. The CDR3 reads CASSGGRTSGRQDTQYF. The CDR3 DNA reads as TGTGCCAGCAGTGGAGGACGAACTAGCGGGAGACAGGATACGCAGTATTTT.

The chain recombines TRBV6-5 with TRBJ1-1, with D maybe TRBD1 (6 bases). CDR1 is MNHEY, CDR2 SVGAGI, per germline. Trimming took off 2 bases at V and 8 bases at J, with 12 bases between the two ends. The CDR3 spans 13 residues. The CDR3 region is CASSYTRTDEAFF. The CDR3, as DNA: TGTGCCAGCAGTTACACTCGGACAGACGAAGCTTTCTTT.

The V gene is TRBV30, the J gene TRBJ2-7; the match to TRBD1 covers 12 bases. The V and J ends lost 3 bases and 9 bases, in that order; junction bases with no gene match: 9. Germline CDR1 GTSNPN, CDR2 SVGIG (reference sequence). CDR3 size: 14 residues. The CDR3 loop is CAWSKGQGALGQYF. In DNA form, the CDR3 reads TGTGCCTGGAGCAAGGGACAGGGGGCCCTCGGGCAGTACTTC.

The V call is TRBV11-2, the J call TRBJ1-6; D gene ambiguous. This CDR3 comprises 16 residues. With 1 base removed from V and 5 bases from J, the gap between germline ends came to 12 bases. Germline CDR1 reads SGHAT; CDR2 reads FQNNGV. The CDR3 region has the DNA TGTGCCAGCAGCTTAGCCCTTACTAGGAATAATTCACCCCTCCACTTT. Encoded protein: CASSLALTRNNSPLHF.

V usage is TRBV6-5 and J usage is TRBJ1-1, with 9 bases lining up with TRBD1. The CDR3 runs to 15 residues. With V trimmed by 0 bases and J by 5 bases, 4 bases remained unmatched. Germline V CDR1 and CDR2: MNHEY, SVGAGI. For the CDR3, the DNA is TGTGCCAGCAGTTACTCGGGACAGGGACCTACTGAAGCTTTCTTT. Translating it yields CASSYSGQGPTEAFF.

This chain uses TRBV27 with TRBJ1-5; maybe TRBD1 (5 bases). The V and J ends lost 3 bases and 3 bases respectively, with 12 bases between them. CDR1 and CDR2 from the germline V gene are MNHEY and SMNVEV (reference sequence). The CDR3 is 15 amino acids. The CDR3 region is CASSFSQGDNQPQHF. CDR3 nucleotide sequence: TGTGCCAGCAGTTTTTCCCAGGGTGACAATCAGCCCCAGCATTTT.

In this sample, this clone turned up once. This chain uses TRBV12-5 with TRBJ2-3; 8 bases fit TRBD1. J gave up 11 bases and V 6 bases, and 7 bases lay outside the gene matches. The germline gives CDR1 LGHNT, CDR2 FRNRAP. The length of the CDR3 is 12 residues. The chain's CDR3 is CASGLPGQEQYF. CDR3 sequence (DNA): TGTGCTAGTGGACTACCGGGACAGGAGCAGTATTTT.

This clone was found once. The V call is TRBV19, the J call TRBJ1-2, with TRBD1 matching over 7 bases. Unmatched junction bases numbered 13, after V lost 6 bases and J lost 6 bases. From germline, CDR1 is LNHDA and CDR2 SQIVND (reference sequence). The CDR3 is made up of 15 amino acids. The CDR3 spells CASSPPGGVIHGYTF. In nucleotides, the CDR3 is TGTGCCAGTAGCCCCCCAGGGGGAGTTATTCATGGCTACACCTTC.

The V and J genes are TRBV7-2 and TRBJ2-1; D possibly corresponds to TRBD1 (5 bases). Germline values: CDR1 SGHTA, CDR2 FQGNSA. The CDR3 loop spans 12 amino acids. V lost 6 bases to trimming and J lost 9 bases, with 12 bases between them. This chain's CDR3 is CASSKQVGEQFF. The CDR3 coding sequence is TGTGCCAGCAGTAAACAGGTGGGTGAGCAGTTCTTC.

The V call is TRBV7-2, the J call TRBJ1-2, with D hard to call. Germline lookup yields CDR1 SGHTA and CDR2 FQGNSA. Trimming pared 2 bases from V and 5 bases from J, leaving 9 bases between. This CDR3 is 13 amino acids long. In nucleotides, the CDR3 is TGTGCCAGCAGCTTATACGGGGAGTATGGCTACACCTTC. This sequence encodes CASSLYGEYGYTF.

The rearrangement links TRBV30 to TRBJ1-2; D not resolved. This CDR3 has 13 amino acids. Germline CDR1 is GTSNPN and CDR2 is SVGIG (reference sequence). Trimming left V 1 base short and J 2 bases short, with 8 bases between. CDR3 region: CAWSADWNYGYTF. CDR3 DNA: TGTGCCTGGAGTGCGGACTGGAACTATGGCTACACCTTC. Complete variable domain (other parts from reference TRBV30 and TRBJ1-2): SQTIHQWPATLVQPVGSPLSLECTVEGTSNPNLYWYRQAAGRGLQLLFYSVGIGQISSEVPQNLSASRPQDRQFILSSKKLLLSDSGFYLCAWSADWNYGYTFGSGTRLTVV.

The V gene is TRBV19, the J gene TRBJ2-7; TRBD2 aligns across 7 bases. Losses at the gene ends were 6 bases for V and 4 bases for J; bases not matched to a gene: 9. Germline CDR1 LNHDA, CDR2 SQIVND (reference sequence). CDR3 size: 14 residues. The CDR3 here is CASSQTGRGYEQYF. In DNA form, the CDR3 reads TGTGCCAGTAGCCAGACGGGGAGGGGTTACGAGCAGTACTTC.

Written as DNA, the CDR3 is TGCGCCAGCAGCTTGGAAGGGGGCATTAGCACAGATACGCAGTATTTT. Translation gives CASSLEGGISTDTQYF. The V and J genes are TRBV5-1 and TRBJ2-3, with 7 bases aligning to TRBD1. Trimming took 0 bases from V and 0 from J; bases not matched to a gene: 4. The CDR3 spans 16 residues. Germline CDR1 reads SGHRS; CDR2 reads YFSETQ. The full variable domain, in which reference TRBV5-1 and TRBJ2-3 provide the parts outside the CDR3, is KAGVTQTPRYLIKTRGQQVTLSCSPISGHRSVSWYQQTPGQGLQFLFEYFSETQRNKGNFPGRFSGRQFSNSRSEMNVSTLELGDSALYLCASSLEGGISTDTQYFGPGTRLTVL.

This clone was seen a single time. This sequence joins TRBV7-9 and TRBJ2-7; maybe TRBD2 (6 bases). V was clipped by 5 bases and J by 3 bases, with 14 bases between them. Germline CDR1 is SEHNR and CDR2 is FQNEAQ (reference sequence). This CDR3 has 14 amino acids. CDR3 residues: CASSPPGLSYEQYF. The DNA of the CDR3 is TGTGCCAGCAGCCCTCCGGGACTTAGCTACGAGCAGTACTTC.

Notes on this clone: Within the sample, other DNA sequences also encode this same CDR3. This chain uses TRBV9 with TRBJ2-3; 9 bases map to TRBD1. The V and J ends lost 1 base and 4 bases, in that order; junction bases with no gene match: 1. Germline V lookup: CDR1 SGDLS, CDR2 YYNGEE. The CDR3 runs 14 residues. DNA for the CDR3: TGTGCCAGCAGCGTAAGGACAGGGGCAGATACGCAGTATTTT. Translating gives CASSVRTGADTQYF.

The rearrangement uses TRBV6-2 or TRBV6-3 and TRBJ2-7, with 8 bases fitting TRBD2. V dropped 5 bases and J dropped 5; count of bases not matched to a gene: 11. The CDR3 contains 15 residues. Germline V CDR1 and CDR2: MNHEY, SVGEGT. The CDR3, as DNA: TGTGCCAGCAGTGCCGGACTAGCTGGTCGGGACGAGCAGTACTTC. This gives the protein CASSAGLAGRDEQYF.

The V gene is TRBV6-5, the J gene TRBJ2-3; a possible D gene is TRBD2 (6 bases). The germline gives CDR1 MNHEY, CDR2 SVGAGI. Trimming stripped 2 bases from V and 9 bases from J, with 9 bases between. The CDR3 consists of 12 residues. The CDR3 here is CASSYIGGTQYF. DNA of the CDR3: TGTGCCAGCAGTTACATCGGGGGAACGCAGTATTTT.

The table lists this clone with a few counts. The chain couples TRBV9 to TRBJ2-1; tentative D call: TRBD2 (6 bases). The CDR3 runs to 15 residues. Per germline, CDR1 SGDLS and CDR2 YYNGEE. Between the trimmed V and J ends, which lost 2 bases and 2 bases, there was a span of 11 bases. The CDR3 reads CASSVSGSTYNEQFF. CDR3 nucleotide sequence: TGTGCCAGCAGCGTCAGCGGGTCTACCTACAATGAGCAGTTCTTC.

This CDR3 reads CASSLVRGVRGEQYF. CDR3 DNA: TGTGCCAGCAGCTTGGTGCGGGGGGTGAGGGGTGAGCAGTACTTC. This rearrangement joins TRBV5-6 to TRBJ2-7; 8 bases are shared with TRBD2. CDR1 SGHDT and CDR2 YYEEEE come from the germline V gene. The V segment lost 0 bases and the J segment 7 bases; nucleotides outside the gene matches: 9. The CDR3 extends over 15 amino acids.

The rearrangement joins TRBV5-5 to TRBJ2-3; perhaps TRBD2 as D (6 bases). There are 13 residues in the CDR3. Germline assignment: CDR1 SGHKS and CDR2 YYEKEE (reference sequence). With 1 base removed from V and 5 bases from J, the gap between germline ends came to 8 bases. CDR3 residues: CASSLPGEDTQYF. In DNA, the CDR3 is TGTGCCAGCAGCTTGCCGGGAGAAGATACGCAGTATTTT.

The rearrangement links TRBV30 to TRBJ2-7; the D is unclear. Germline-derived CDR1 and CDR2 are GTSNPN and SVGIG (reference sequence). Between the trimmed V and J ends, which lost 2 bases and 4 bases, there was a span of 6 bases. This CDR3 region has 11 residues. The CDR3, as DNA: TGTGCCTGGAGTTATCAGTACGAGCAGTACTTC. It encodes CAWSYQYEQYF.

The chain carries TRBV5-1 and TRBJ1-1; D is unclear. From germline, CDR1 is SGHRS and CDR2 YFSETQ. The CDR3 is 13 amino acids. The V gene lost 4 bases and the J gene lost 6 bases, with 13 bases spanning the gap. The CDR3 bases are TGCGCCAGCAGCCCCCTACCCGGGGCTGAAGCTTTCTTT. Translated, it gives CASSPLPGAEAFF.

This clone occurred a few times. The rearrangement links TRBV5-4 to TRBJ2-7; 7 bases match TRBD1. J lost 4 bases, V lost 0 bases, and 4 bases had no gene match. The germline gives CDR1 SGHNT, CDR2 YYREEE (reference sequence). The CDR3 covers 14 residues. DNA of the CDR3: TGTGCCAGCAGCTTGGAAGGGGGCGATTACGAGCAGTACTTC. It specifies CASSLEGGDYEQYF.

This clone came up once. The V gene is TRBV7-9, the J gene TRBJ2-6, with D unresolved. The germline V and J ends were trimmed by 4 bases and 1 base, with 8 bases remaining between them. CDR1 and CDR2 from the germline V gene are SEHNR and FQNEAQ (reference sequence). The CDR3 has 15 amino acids. CDR3 protein: CASSSTGSGANVLTF. Here the CDR3 DNA reads TGTGCCAGCAGCTCAACCGGGTCTGGGGCCAACGTCCTGACTTTC.

The chain is built from TRBV5-4 and TRBJ1-2; TRBD1 aligns across 9 bases. This CDR3 has 12 residues. The J segment lost 6 bases and the V segment lost 4 bases, leaving 1 base of the junction unmatched. Germline V gene lookup returns CDR1 SGHNT and CDR2 YYREEE (reference sequence). In DNA, the CDR3 is TGTGCCAGCAGCCGGACAGGGGATGGCTACACCTTC. Amino acids: CASSRTGDGYTF.

The gene calls are TRBV12-3 or TRBV12-4 and TRBJ2-7, with 9 bases aligning to TRBD1. Trimming took 3 bases from V and 5 from J; bases not matched to a gene: 2. The CDR3 extends over 13 amino acids. The CDR3 sequence: CASSLDRGHEQYF. The CDR3 DNA sequence: TGTGCCAGCAGTTTGGACAGGGGCCACGAGCAGTACTTC.

The chain uses TRBV5-6 and TRBJ2-5; 10 bases are shared with TRBD2. The germline V gene has CDR1 SGHDT and CDR2 YYEEEE. After removal of 2 bases from V and 4 bases from J, the junction contained 8 bases not matched to a gene. The CDR3 is 16 amino acids. CDR3 sequence: CASSFGLAVGGETQYF. CDR3 DNA: TGTGCCAGCAGCTTTGGACTAGCGGTGGGAGGAGAGACCCAGTACTTC. Drawing the rest from reference TRBV5-6 and TRBJ2-5, the complete variable domain is DAGVTQSPTHLIKTRGQQVTLRCSPKSGHDTVSWYQQALGQGPQFIFQYYEEEERQRGNFPDRFSGHQFPNYSSELNVNALLLGDSALYLCASSFGLAVGGETQYFGPGTRLLVL.

The chain couples TRBV5-8 to TRBJ2-2; TRBD2 agrees at 9 bases. V lost 4 bases to trimming and J lost 5 bases; unmatched junction nucleotides: 12. The V gene's germline CDR1 is SGHTS and CDR2 YDEGEE. CDR3 length equals 17 residues. The CDR3 bases are TGTGCCAGCAGCCTAAGAGGGGGGACTAGCTCGACCGGGGAGCTGTTTTTT. Its translation: CASSLRGGTSSTGELFF.

This chain uses TRBV6-5 with TRBJ2-3; perhaps TRBD2 as D (6 bases). This CDR3 is built from 13 residues. CDR1 MNHEY and CDR2 SVGAGI come from the germline V gene. V was cut by 8 bases and J by 4 bases, with 13 bases left in between. CDR3 residues: CASGRTSPDTQYF. CDR3 nucleotides: TGTGCCAGCGGGAGGACTTCACCAGATACGCAGTATTTT.

This rearrangement joins TRBV2 to TRBJ2-2; TRBD1 matches 10 bases. This CDR3 is 13 amino acids long. Trimming cost V 6 bases and J 5 bases; bases outside gene matches: 0. Germline values: CDR1 SNHLY, CDR2 FYNNEI. The CDR3 sequence is CASRGQGTGELFF. The CDR3 nucleotides are TGTGCCAGCAGGGGACAGGGGACCGGGGAGCTGTTTTTT.